The T cell receptor (beta chain) described here comes from a study of cytotoxic CD8 clonotypes in ibrutinib-treated CLL. Study in general: Response sampling occurred after a median 12 months of treatment (range 6 to 36). Findings and caveats of the study: The clonality rise at ibrutinib response reflected private clonotype expansion.

Repertoires were generated with immunoSEQ multiplex PCR, while TCRdb's copy carries only in-frame clones and drops some. The sample has over 100,000 clones; 80% to 90% are singletons. CDR1 and CDR2 (germline): MGHDK, SYGVNS. Trimming cost V 6 bases and J 3 bases; bases outside gene matches: 4. This CDR3 is 15 amino acids long. For this clone: Antigen unknown.

As input for TCR beta libraries, roughly 2.1 micrograms of genomic DNA came from cryopreserved PBMCs. J is TRBJ2-3 and V is TRBV25-1, with 12 bases identical to TRBD2. The material was PBMCs, obtained after 24 months of ibrutinib treatment. This receptor was taken from a human donor with chronic lymphocytic leukemia. The CDR3 DNA follows: TGTGCCAGCAGACTAGCGGGAGGTAGGACAGATACGCAGTATTTT. Its protein is CASRLAGGRTDTQYF.